The present T cell receptor beta chain was sequenced within a study of CD8 T cells in ankylosing spondylitis. TCRdb passed the 5' RACE reads through MiXCR, listing each CDR3 protein once. This sample has some 340,000 distinct CDR3 sequences; roughly 14% occur once, and the top ten carry roughly 1.1%. Regarding the study as a whole: Ankylosing spondylitis blood appeared to be characterized by a TCR beta motif of about 8 highly homologous variants.

Deletions cut 0 bases from V and 4 bases from J, with 13 bases between. Per germline, CDR1 SGDLS and CDR2 YYNGEE. The CDR3 is 15 residues long. To note about this clonotype: Its antigen remains unknown.

The TCR sequence derives from a male donor with ankylosing spondylitis or in good health (not recorded which). The chain combines TRBV9 with TRBJ1-2; D uncertain. Sequenced sample: blood, either unsorted or a sorted T cell fraction (not recorded which). The CDR3, as DNA: TGTGCCAGCAGCGTAGCGCTCGGGCAGAGCTATGGCTACACCTTC. It codes for CASSVALGQSYGYTF.